Listed below are T cell receptor beta chains from one sample, sequenced in a study of blood T cells in healthy people across ages. MiXCR, run by TCRdb on the 5' RACE reads, gives a single entry per CDR3 protein. The sample carries about 800,000 distinct CDR3 sequences, 20% to 25% recorded once. These same records also appear under a second study, on T cells of mothers and their children.

Sample: blood. These receptors all come from a boy younger than 18 in good health. CDR3s include the opening cysteine and the closing phenylalanine or tryptophan. Each record gives: clone size, V gene, J gene, CDR3 protein. Some rows have no size entry. The others give once, few or many, or a class for an expanded clone.

clone size: few
V gene: TRBV5-1
J gene: TRBJ1-1
CDR3 protein: CASSLVVGVRVTEAFF

clone size: few
V gene: TRBV11-3
J gene: TRBJ1-5
CDR3 protein: CASSLVGGSYSNQPQHF

clone size: -
V gene: TRBV20-1
J gene: TRBJ2-1
CDR3 protein: CSARTPWRGGIGDEQFF

clone size: -
V gene: TRBV20-1
J gene: TRBJ2-7
CDR3 protein: CSASTTSHEQYF

clone size: -
V gene: TRBV10-3
J gene: TRBJ2-6
CDR3 protein: CAISVGSGANVLTF

clone size: few
V gene: TRBV6-1
J gene: TRBJ2-3
CDR3 protein: CASSEGVAGDSTDTQYF

clone size: -
V gene: TRBV28
J gene: TRBJ2-1
CDR3 protein: CASSPWSDREYNEQFF

clone size: -
V gene: TRBV28
J gene: TRBJ2-7
CDR3 protein: CASRPPGQGYEQYF

clone size: -
V gene: TRBV29-1
J gene: TRBJ2-1
CDR3 protein: CSVLYEGEQFF

clone size: -
V gene: TRBV7-3
J gene: TRBJ1-2
CDR3 protein: CASSLTSATPYGYTF

clone size: few
V gene: TRBV7-9
J gene: TRBJ2-3
CDR3 protein: CASSGVSGGGTHKTDTQYF

clone size: -
V gene: TRBV29-1
J gene: TRBJ2-2
CDR3 protein: CSVEDTAGNTGELFF

clone size: -
V gene: TRBV29-1
J gene: TRBJ2-7
CDR3 protein: CSARLGGVYEQYF

clone size: -
V gene: TRBV28
J gene: TRBJ2-7
CDR3 protein: CASRGGGFYPYEQYF

clone size: -
V gene: TRBV28
J gene: TRBJ2-4
CDR3 protein: CASSPRTGRKNIQYF

clone size: -
V gene: TRBV27
J gene: TRBJ2-5
CDR3 protein: CASSSRTGPKETQYF

clone size: -
V gene: TRBV18
J gene: TRBJ2-2
CDR3 protein: CASSPLVGDPNTGELFF

clone size: few
V gene: TRBV29-1
J gene: TRBJ1-1
CDR3 protein: CSVDDGGKNTEAFF

clone size: once
V gene: TRBV20-1
J gene: TRBJ2-7
CDR3 protein: CSARDWTAPSYEQYF

clone size: few
V gene: TRBV29-1
J gene: TRBJ2-7
CDR3 protein: CSVETGASYEQYF

clone size: once
V gene: TRBV4-2
J gene: TRBJ2-7
CDR3 protein: CASSQLTARPYEQYF

clone size: -
V gene: TRBV5-1
J gene: TRBJ2-5
CDR3 protein: CASSLGDRQHETQYF

clone size: few
V gene: TRBV29-1
J gene: TRBJ2-6
CDR3 protein: CSVKSFSGANVLTF